The 24 T cell receptor beta chains in this list originate from one sample, sequenced in a study of cytomegalovirus exposure and HLA in healthy donors (dated by TCRdb to about 2017). Library prep was done by the immunoSEQ multiplex PCR assay. A mixture of 60 forward primers for TCR Vbeta segments and 13 reverse primers for TCR Jbeta segments was used in the multiplex PCR. TCRdb obtained this table from immuneACCESS and retained in-frame rearrangements with V and J assigned. These tables miss some clones; where compared with another copy, unresolved V genes account for less than half of the shortfall, and the remainder is unexplained. In this sample the table shows some 130,000 clones, roughly 73% of which occur a single time. Roughly 0.99% of the sample is held by the ten biggest clonotypes. What was sequenced was PBMCs. These receptors all stem from a male donor in good health and CMV-seronegative.

The chain carries TRBV11-3 and TRBJ2-2; TRBD1 might be the D (5 bases). Trimming took off 3 bases at V and 1 base at J, with 12 bases between the two ends. Germline V gene lookup returns CDR1 SGHNT and CDR2 YENEEA. This CDR3 contains 16 residues. The CDR3 DNA sequence: TGTGCCAGCAGCTTGGATGGGGCGGTGAACACCGGGGAGCTGTTTTTT. Its protein product is CASSLDGAVNTGELFF.

V usage is TRBV7-2 and J usage is TRBJ2-7; 8 bases fit TRBD2. J lost 2 bases, V lost 1 base, and 7 bases had no gene match. The germline V gene encodes CDR1 SGHTA and CDR2 FQGNSA. This CDR3 region has 16 residues. The CDR3 DNA is TGTGCCAGCAGCTTAGGGATGGCGGGGGGAACCTACGAGCAGTACTTC. Translated: CASSLGMAGGTYEQYF.

In this sample, this clone turned up a few times. The chain has TRBV19 and TRBJ1-5; D is undetermined. Germline V CDR1 and CDR2: LNHDA, SQIVND (reference sequence). This CDR3 region has 15 residues. V lost 6 bases, J lost 4 bases, and 16 bases lay in between. The CDR3 reads CASSNIRVRNQPQHF. Here the CDR3 DNA reads TGTGCCAGTAGCAATATTCGGGTTAGGAATCAGCCCCAGCATTTT.

The rearrangement links TRBV2 to TRBJ1-2; D is undetermined. The CDR3 covers 12 residues. Germline CDR1 reads SNHLY; CDR2 reads FYNNEI. The ends were cut back, 3 bases at V and 7 bases at J, with 9 bases in the middle. The CDR3 is CASSERASGYTF. The DNA for the CDR3 is TGTGCCAGCAGTGAGAGGGCGAGTGGCTACACCTTC.

CDR3 nucleotides: TGTGCCAGTAGTGCCCCCGGGACAGGGCCCAATCAGCCCCAGCATTTT. Translated, it gives CASSAPGTGPNQPQHF. This sequence joins TRBV19 and TRBJ1-5, with TRBD1 identical over 9 bases. After removal of 5 bases from V and 3 bases from J, the junction contained 8 bases not matched to a gene. Germline V gene sequence: CDR1 LNHDA, CDR2 SQIVND (reference sequence). There are 16 residues in the CDR3. The full variable domain, in which reference TRBV19 and TRBJ1-5 provide the parts outside the CDR3, is DGGITQSPKYLFRKEGQNVTLSCEQNLNHDAMYWYRQDPGQGLRLIYYSQIVNDFQKGDIAEGYSVSREKKESFPLTVTSAQKNPTAFYLCASSAPGTGPNQPQHFGDGTRLSIL.

The rearrangement links TRBV5-6 to TRBJ1-4, with D perhaps matching TRBD1 (6 bases). This CDR3 has 15 residues. CDR1 is SGHDT, CDR2 YYEEEE, per germline. V lost 2 bases and J 7 bases, leaving 15 bases between the germline ends. DNA of the CDR3: TGTGCCAGCAGCTTACAGGGCGCTACGGCTGAAAAACTGTTTTTT. It yields the protein CASSLQGATAEKLFF.

The gene calls are TRBV5-4 and TRBJ1-2, with 9 bases that match TRBD1. The CDR3 has 14 residues. Germline assignment: CDR1 SGHNT and CDR2 YYREEE (reference sequence). The V segment lost 3 bases and the J segment 8 bases; nucleotides outside the gene matches: 8. CDR3: CASSSGDRAGGYTF. The CDR3 nucleotides are TGTGCCAGCAGCTCGGGGGACAGGGCGGGAGGCTACACCTTC.

This sequence joins TRBV15 and TRBJ2-7; TRBD2 matches 9 bases. After removal of 1 base from V and 4 bases from J, the junction contained 8 bases not matched to a gene. There are 16 residues in the CDR3. CDR1 and CDR2 (germline): LNHNV, YYDKDF (reference sequence). The CDR3 region is CATSRAGTSSGYEQYF. CDR3 bases: TGTGCCACCAGCAGAGCCGGGACTAGCTCGGGGTACGAGCAGTACTTC.

The CDR3 reads CASSPPVGGRGETQYF. CDR3 DNA: TGTGCCAGCAGCCCCCCAGTCGGGGGGCGAGGAGAGACCCAGTACTTC. This chain connects TRBV7-9 to TRBJ2-5; the D gene is possibly TRBD2 (7 bases). The CDR3 is made up of 16 amino acids. V was clipped by 5 bases and J by 4 bases, with 20 bases between them. Germline V gives CDR1 SEHNR, CDR2 FQNEAQ (reference sequence).

The CDR3 reads CASSELAGGLTDTQYF. The CDR3 DNA follows: TGTGCCAGCAGCGAACTAGCGGGGGGGCTTACAGATACGCAGTATTTT. The chain is built from TRBV5-6 and TRBJ2-3, with TRBD2 matching 13 bases. This CDR3 is built from 16 residues. The ends lost 4 bases at V and 3 bases at J; junction bases unmatched: 5. Germline CDR1 reads SGHDT; CDR2 reads YYEEEE.

The gene calls are TRBV5-6 and TRBJ2-7; TRBD1 matches 8 bases. The CDR3 spans 13 residues. Trimming cost V 4 bases and J 5 bases; bases outside gene matches: 5. The germline gives CDR1 SGHDT, CDR2 YYEEEE. As DNA, the CDR3 is TGTGCCAGCAGCCCTCCAGGGGGCAACGAGCAGTACTTC. It codes for CASSPPGGNEQYF.

J is TRBJ1-3 and V is TRBV11-3; D not resolved. The CDR3 length is 16 residues. Trimming cost V 4 bases and J 4 bases, with 17 bases left between them. Germline loops: CDR1 SGHNT, CDR2 YENEEA. CDR3 sequence (DNA): TGTGCCAGCAGCTCCTTGCCGAGGAGTCCAGGAAACACCATATATTTT. It codes for CASSSLPRSPGNTIYF.

V is TRBV6-5 and J is TRBJ1-6; 8 nucleotides agree with TRBD1. Germline assignment: CDR1 MNHEY and CDR2 SVGAGI. With V trimmed by 6 bases and J by 5 bases, 3 bases remained unmatched. This CDR3 has 14 amino acids. CDR3 residues: CASRRGQDNSPLHF. CDR3 bases: TGTGCCAGCAGGCGGGGACAGGATAATTCACCCCTCCACTTT.

The rearrangement links TRBV5-6 to TRBJ2-1, with TRBD1 as a possible D gene (5 bases). CDR3 size: 13 residues. The V gene lost 5 bases and the J gene lost 4 bases, with 10 bases spanning the gap. The germline V gene has CDR1 SGHDT and CDR2 YYEEEE. This CDR3 is CASSSKGYNEQFF. The CDR3 DNA is TGTGCCAGCAGTTCAAAGGGGTACAATGAGCAGTTCTTC.

The chain uses TRBV4-3 and TRBJ2-7; the match to TRBD1 covers 10 bases. The CDR3 totals 16 residues. The V gene's germline CDR1 is LGHNA and CDR2 YSLEER. V was pared by 0 bases and J by 3 bases, with 5 bases of the junction left unmatched. CDR3 sequence reads: CASSQDTDRGYYEQYF. Here the CDR3 DNA reads TGCGCCAGCAGCCAAGATACGGACAGGGGGTACTACGAGCAGTACTTC.

The chain links TRBV18 to TRBJ2-2, with D possibly being TRBD1 (6 bases). V shed 1 base and J shed 2 bases, with 17 bases lying between them. The CDR3 has 18 residues. Germline V CDR1 and CDR2: KGHSH, LQKENI. This CDR3 is CASSPRTAPRGNTGELFF. The CDR3 DNA reads as TGTGCCAGCTCACCACGGACAGCACCTAGGGGTAACACCGGGGAGCTGTTTTTT.

The chain joins TRBV7-9 to TRBJ1-2, with D uncertain. V dropped 1 base and J dropped 6 bases, with 6 bases sitting between them. Looked up from germline, CDR1 is SEHNR and CDR2 is FQNEAQ (reference sequence). This CDR3 contains 12 residues. The CDR3 sequence is CASSLVRDGYTF. The CDR3 region has the DNA TGTGCCAGCAGCTTAGTGAGGGATGGCTACACCTTC. The full variable domain, completed using reference TRBV7-9 and TRBJ1-2, is DTGVSQNPRHKITKRGQNVTFRCDPISEHNRLYWYRQTLGQGPEFLTYFQNEAQLEKSRLLSDRFSAERPKGSFSTLEIQRTEQGDSAMYLCASSLVRDGYTFGSGTRLTVV.

CDR3 amino acids: CASSLDEGVLHF. The DNA for the CDR3 is TGTGCCAGCAGCTTAGACGAGGGAGTCCTCCACTTT. The chain joins TRBV7-9 to TRBJ1-6; no definite D call. V was pared by 1 base and J by 15 bases, with 10 bases between. CDR1 is SEHNR and CDR2 is FQNEAQ in the germline V gene (reference sequence). The CDR3 contains 12 residues.

The rearrangement uses TRBV7-2 and TRBJ1-1; 8 bases fit TRBD1. J was trimmed by 3 bases and V by 5 bases; bases with no gene match: 5. The CDR3 is 14 residues long. Germline CDR1 SGHTA, CDR2 FQGNSA. The CDR3 protein is CASSGRQGHTEAFF. The DNA of the CDR3 is TGTGCCAGCAGCGGACGACAGGGGCACACTGAAGCTTTCTTT. Full variable domain (missing parts from reference TRBV7-2 and TRBJ1-1): GAGVSQSPSNKVTEKGKDVELRCDPISGHTALYWYRQSLGQGLEFLIYFQGNSAPDKSGLPSDRFSAERTGGSVSTLTIQRTQQEDSAVYLCASSGRQGHTEAFFGQGTRLTVV.

The DNA of the CDR3 is TGTGCCATCAGCGGACAGAGCCTTAGCACAGATACGCAGTATTTT. It translates to CAISGQSLSTDTQYF. V usage is TRBV10-3 and J usage is TRBJ2-3; a weak D match, TRBD1 (6 bases). Germline lookup yields CDR1 ENHRY and CDR2 SYGVKD. Trimming stripped 6 bases from V and 0 bases from J, with 13 bases between. The CDR3 spans 15 residues.

The chain links TRBV29-1 to TRBJ2-5, with 10 bases fitting TRBD2. The CDR3 covers 14 residues. The junction had 9 bases not matched to a gene; V was cut back by 6 bases and J by 5 bases. In germline, CDR1 is SQVTM, CDR2 ANQGSEA. The CDR3 coding sequence is TGCAGCGTGCCCTTAGCGGGGGGCCGGGAGACCCAGTACTTC. This encodes CSVPLAGGRETQYF.

This clone was found once. The chain joins TRBV9 to TRBJ1-1, with a tentative D call TRBD1 (5 bases). Looked up from germline, CDR1 is SGDLS and CDR2 is YYNGEE. CDR3 length: 15 amino acids. With 1 base removed from V and 0 bases from J, the gap between germline ends came to 10 bases. The CDR3 sequence is CASSVSGSLNTEAFF. In nucleotides, the CDR3 is TGTGCCAGCAGCGTATCAGGGTCGCTGAACACTGAAGCTTTCTTT.

CDR3 coding DNA: TGTGCCAGCAGTTTGAGGAGGGGTGGCCTAGAGACCCAGTACTTC. Amino acid sequence: CASSLRRGGLETQYF. The V call is TRBV27, the J call TRBJ2-5, with D perhaps TRBD2 (6 bases). V was cut by 3 bases and J by 4 bases, with 15 bases left in between. CDR1 is MNHEY and CDR2 is SMNVEV in the germline V gene (reference sequence). This CDR3 contains 15 residues.

The rearrangement uses TRBV5-1 and TRBJ2-1, with 10 bases aligning to TRBD2. V lost 0 bases and J lost 0; bases outside the gene matches: 6. This CDR3 contains 18 residues. Looked up from germline, CDR1 is SGHRS and CDR2 is YFSETQ. DNA of the CDR3: TGCGCCAGCAGCTTGGCCGAGATAGCGGGGGGCTCCTACAATGAGCAGTTCTTC. Residues: CASSLAEIAGGSYNEQFF.